This T cell receptor beta chain was identified during a study of cytomegalovirus exposure and HLA in healthy donors. Across the study: Earlier results showed roughly 120 million unique TCR beta sequences derived from approximately 180 million T cells. Study-wide findings and caveats: TCR beta V segments were, for the most part, productive about 87% or about 30% of the time in an earlier analysis. Most likely, a cluster of highly shared sequence variants arose as a sequencing artifact.

With 60 Vbeta and 13 Jbeta primers, the PCR was carried out. Method: immunoSEQ multiplex PCR; TCRdb's copy keeps in-frame clones and lacks some. The repertoire includes some 110,000 clones, 65% of them detected once, and roughly 10% sits in the top ten. This clone was counted a few times. Antigen specificity is unknown. V was cut by 6 bases and J by 5 bases, with 15 bases left in between. Germline V gene lookup returns CDR1 SGHDT and CDR2 YYEEEE. The CDR3 contains 14 residues. Sequenced: PBMCs. This sequence was found in a woman between 35 and 50 years old in good health and CMV-seropositive. The chain combines TRBV5-6 with TRBJ2-4, with D possibly matching TRBD2 (6 bases). CDR3 DNA sequence: TGTGCCAGCAAGGGGCGGGGTAGGCAAAACATTCAGTACTTC. Translation gives CASKGRGRQNIQYF.